Shown below are 16 T cell receptor beta chains from a single sample sequenced in a study of shared clonotypes between healthy human individuals. Repertoires were generated with immunoSEQ multiplex PCR, while TCRdb's copy carries only in-frame clones and drops some. In the table there are fewer than 650,000 clones, 76% of which are singletons. Material for sequencing was PBMCs. The receptors come from a woman between 40 and 55 years old in good health. Some clones in this sample may be carry-over from other donors' samples.

The V and J genes are TRBV5-4 and TRBJ2-2; perhaps TRBD1 as D (5 bases). Matching the DNA end better, TRBJ1-3 makes the J call doubtful. Germline V gene lookup returns CDR1 SGHNT and CDR2 YYREEE (reference sequence). The CDR3 totals 16 residues. The DNA for the CDR3 is TGTGCCAGCAGCTCGGGGACGGCCCACTCTGGAAACACCATATATTTT. Amino acids: CASSSGTAHSGNTIYF.

As concerns this clone: A far larger clone lies a single base away; this is likely a read error. The gene calls are TRBV30 and TRBJ2-3; D is possibly TRBD2 (5 bases). The CDR3 loop spans 12 amino acids. V was shortened by 4 bases and J by 4 bases, with 9 bases between the two germline ends. Germline lookup yields CDR1 GTSNPN and CDR2 SVGIG (reference sequence). Written as DNA, the CDR3 is TGTGCCTGGAATATGGGAGCAGATACGCAGTATTTT. This gives the protein CAWNMGADTQYF. Together with reference TRBV30 and TRBJ2-3, the CDR3 gives the full variable domain: SQTIHQWPATLVQPVGSPLSLECTVEGTSNPNLYWYRQAAGRGLQLLFYSVGIGQISSEVPQNLSASRPQDRQFILSSKKLLLSDSGFYLCAWNMGADTQYFGPGTRLTVL.

The rearrangement joins TRBV7-3 to TRBJ2-2, with 11 positions matching TRBD2. V lost 8 bases, J lost 5 bases, and 10 bases stayed unmatched. This CDR3 has 16 amino acids. CDR1 is SGHTA, CDR2 FQGTGA, per germline. The CDR3 nucleotides read TGTGCCAGCCCACGACACGCTAGCGGGAGGACCGGGGAGCTGTTTTTT. This gives the protein CASPRHASGRTGELFF.

This chain uses TRBV6-6 with TRBJ1-3, with 7 bases lining up with TRBD1. This CDR3 is 14 amino acids long. Germline lookup yields CDR1 MNHNY and CDR2 SVGAGI (reference sequence). The ends lost 7 bases at V and 2 bases at J; junction bases unmatched: 5. The CDR3 protein is CASKNQGAGNTIYF. The CDR3 DNA reads as TGTGCCAGCAAAAACCAGGGGGCTGGAAACACCATATATTTT.

The chain carries TRBV11-1 and TRBJ2-5; D is ambiguous. Germline V gene data show CDR1 as SGHAT and CDR2 as FQDESV (reference sequence). V shed 1 base and J shed 3 bases, with 6 bases lying between them. The CDR3 spans 13 residues. The CDR3 DNA reads as TGTGCCAGCAGCTTAGTTTGGGAAGAGACCCAGTACTTC. Residues: CASSLVWEETQYF.

V is TRBV5-1 and J is TRBJ2-3, with 10 bases lining up with TRBD1. There are 16 residues in the CDR3. Germline lookup yields CDR1 SGHRS and CDR2 YFSETQ. V lost 4 bases to trimming and J lost 1 base; unmatched junction nucleotides: 6. CDR3 DNA: TGCGCCAGCAGCCCGGCGGGACAGGGGCGCACAGATACGCAGTATTTT. Protein: CASSPAGQGRTDTQYF.

This chain joins TRBV11-3 and TRBJ2-1, with a possible D match to TRBD2 (5 bases). CDR1 is SGHNT and CDR2 is YENEEA in the germline V gene. V was cut by 1 base and J by 6 bases, with 13 bases left in between. This CDR3 region has 15 residues. CDR3 in amino acids: CASSLGLAPRNEQFF. CDR3 coding DNA: TGTGCCAGCAGCTTAGGTCTAGCCCCCCGCAATGAGCAGTTCTTC.

The chain joins TRBV30 to TRBJ2-1; TRBD2 agrees at 11 bases. The V segment lost 8 bases and the J segment 3 bases; nucleotides outside the gene matches: 0. The V gene's germline CDR1 is GTSNPN and CDR2 SVGIG (reference sequence). The CDR3 runs to 12 residues. The CDR3, as DNA: TGTGCCGGGACTAGCGGCTACAATGAGCAGTTCTTC. Protein sequence: CAGTSGYNEQFF.

This clone showed up just a few times. The V and J genes are TRBV15 and TRBJ2-1; 12 bases are shared with TRBD2. This CDR3 is built from 15 residues. Germline trimming cut 4 bases from V and 3 bases from J; bases unmatched to any gene: 1. Germline CDR1 and CDR2: LNHNV and YYDKDF (reference sequence). The CDR3 sequence: CATSKGLAGYNEQFF. The CDR3 DNA reads TGTGCCACCAGCAAGGGACTAGCGGGCTACAATGAGCAGTTCTTC.

The rearrangement joins TRBV4-3 to TRBJ2-2; the D is unclear. V was shortened by 1 base and J by 7 bases, with 19 bases between the two germline ends. CDR3 size: 17 residues. Germline V gene lookup returns CDR1 LGHNA and CDR2 YSLEER. The CDR3 loop is CASSQAPSGLLSGELFF. The CDR3 DNA sequence: TGCGCCAGCAGCCAAGCTCCGAGTGGGCTCCTTAGCGGGGAGCTGTTTTTT.

The chain combines TRBV6-5 with TRBJ2-5; possible D gene TRBD2, 5 bases. CDR1 and CDR2 (germline): MNHEY, SVGAGI. Trimming removed 8 bases at V and 0 bases at J, with 16 bases between. CDR3 length: 15 amino acids. CDR3 nucleotide sequence: TGTGCCAGCCGACGGACTTTTTCGTACCAAGAGACCCAGTACTTC. Amino acid sequence: CASRRTFSYQETQYF.

This clone appeared many times. The chain combines TRBV30 with TRBJ1-4; unclear D gene. With 5 bases removed from V and 4 bases from J, the gap between germline ends came to 5 bases. Germline lookup yields CDR1 GTSNPN and CDR2 SVGIG (reference sequence). There are 11 residues in the CDR3. The CDR3: CAWELNEKLFF. The CDR3, as DNA: TGTGCCTGGGAGCTTAATGAAAAACTGTTTTTT.

This chain links TRBV28 with TRBJ2-4; TRBD1 might be the D (6 bases). CDR3 length: 20 residues. The ends were cut back, 3 bases at V and 4 bases at J, with 28 bases in the middle. Germline V gene lookup returns CDR1 MDHEN and CDR2 SYDVKM. CDR3 DNA sequence: TGTGCCAGCAGTTTTGGGGGCGCCTTGGGGATGAAGGGATTGAAAAACATTCAGTACTTC. Translated: CASSFGGALGMKGLKNIQYF.

V is TRBV2 and J is TRBJ2-1; D might be TRBD2 (6 bases). This CDR3 has 17 residues. Germline values: CDR1 SNHLY, CDR2 FYNNEI. V was clipped by 0 bases and J by 0 bases, with 12 bases between them. The CDR3 spells CASSEARRESSYNEQFF. The CDR3 region has the DNA TGTGCCAGCAGTGAAGCCCGACGGGAGAGCTCCTACAATGAGCAGTTCTTC.

This clone was picked up a small number of times. The same CDR3 arises from other DNA sequences in this sample as well. J is TRBJ2-7 and V is TRBV2; a possible D gene is TRBD1 (6 bases). The CDR3 extends over 12 amino acids. Germline CDR1 and CDR2: SNHLY and FYNNEI. V dropped 6 bases and J dropped 2 bases, with 8 bases sitting between them. The CDR3 is CASRGAAYEQYF. CDR3 bases: TGTGCCAGCAGGGGGGCCGCCTACGAGCAGTACTTC.

The chain links TRBV29-1 to TRBJ2-5; maybe TRBD1 (6 bases). The germline V gene encodes CDR1 SQVTM and CDR2 ANQGSEA. This CDR3 is built from 13 residues. V was trimmed by 5 bases and J by 0 bases, leaving 10 bases between them. The CDR3 spells CSVLTGYQETQYF. CDR3 nucleotides: TGCAGCGTTCTGACAGGCTACCAAGAGACCCAGTACTTC.